This T cell receptor (beta chain) comes out of a study of T cells after yellow fever vaccination. Study findings and constraints: Reappearing after the booster were most of the clones from primary vaccination (about 96% CD4, around 90% CD8).

5'RACE template switching produced TCR cDNA carrying a universal primer site and UMIs. TCRdb itself ran the 5' RACE reads through MiXCR, one entry per CDR3 protein. The table records 250,000 to 400,000 distinct CDR3 sequences, over 3.5% of them present only once. The CDR3 is made up of 14 amino acids. V was cut by 7 bases and J by 4 bases, with 13 bases left in between. The germline V gene encodes CDR1 MNHEY and CDR2 SVGAGI. In its sample, this clonotype was seen many times. Its antigen is unknown. The sample here was PBMCs, taken 5 days after the yellow fever booster vaccination. The source of this sequence is a man aged 18 to 30 who received the YFV17D yellow fever vaccine. J is TRBJ2-2 and V is TRBV6-5, with TRBD2 as a possible D gene (5 bases). The CDR3 protein is CASNPLAGTGELFF. The CDR3 DNA reads TGTGCCAGCAACCCCCTAGCAGGCACCGGGGAGCTGTTTTTT.